The TCR beta chain under discussion was sequenced for a study of cytomegalovirus exposure and HLA in healthy donors. There are 13 residues in the CDR3. In germline, CDR1 is SNHLY, CDR2 FYNNEI. The V gene lost 7 bases and the J gene lost 5 bases, with 14 bases spanning the gap. This clone has a single count. Its antigen remains unidentified. Vbeta (60) and Jbeta (13) primers were used in the PCR. Using immunoSEQ multiplex PCR, the repertoire was profiled, and TCRdb retains in-frame clones only, with some absent. The sample has under 150,000 clones; roughly four fifths are singletons. Study findings and constraints: Among the sequence variants, a highly shared cluster was likely an artifact of sequencing. Most of the TCR beta V segments (in an earlier analysis) were productive either about 87% or about 30% of the time. HLA restriction was apparent for most CMV-associated TCR beta chains in a later analysis. Association of a missense DCLRE1C variant with TCR beta V- and J-gene trimming was reported in a later analysis.

The chain carries TRBV2 and TRBJ1-2; the D is unclear. The TCR was taken from a woman in her thirties or forties in good health and CMV-seropositive. The source material was PBMCs. CDR3 bases: TGTGCCAGCAAAAGAAGCGACCTATATGGCTACACCTTC. Translating it yields CASKRSDLYGYTF.